Sequencing of this T cell receptor beta chain was carried out in a study of blood T cells in healthy people across ages. Findings and caveats of the study: The fall in TCR beta diversity per million T cells was roughly linear with age.

A word on this clonotype: The antigen is undetermined.

With a J-beta primer mix and a sample-barcoded 5' primer, a second PCR ran about 7 to 12 cycles. TCRdb independently ran MiXCR on the 5' RACE reads; one entry per CDR3 protein. This table holds approximately 350,000 distinct CDR3 sequences, roughly half found once. Per sample, a minimum of 7 million PBMCs were isolated. The CDR3 has 13 residues. V gave up 8 bases and J gave up 6 bases; unmatched junction bases: 4. Germline assignment: CDR1 SGHTA and CDR2 FQGNSA. This clonotype was obtained from a man aged 55 to 70 in good health. Source material: blood. The V and J genes are TRBV7-2 and TRBJ1-6; 7 bases are shared with TRBD1. CDR3 DNA sequence: TGTGCCAGCCCACAGGGGTTTAATTCACCCCTCCACTTT. It encodes CASPQGFNSPLHF.